A single sample gave rise to the 3 T cell receptor beta chains below, sequenced in a study of cytomegalovirus exposure and HLA in healthy donors. The primer mix had 60 Vbeta and 13 Jbeta primers. The method was immunoSEQ multiplex PCR; TCRdb's version includes in-frame clones alone and lacks a portion of them. The sample carries 150,000 to 180,000 clones, around 83% recorded once. Sequencing input: PBMCs. The source of these receptors is a woman aged 18-29 years in good health and CMV-seronegative.

The CDR3 DNA reads as TGTGCCAGCAGCGTAATAGTCGGAGATACGCAGTATTTT. Translated: CASSVIVGDTQYF. The genes are TRBV9 and TRBJ2-3, with unresolved D. This CDR3 contains 13 residues. Between the trimmed V and J ends, which lost 1 base and 5 bases, there was a span of 8 bases. Germline values: CDR1 SGDLS, CDR2 YYNGEE.

The chain combines TRBV5-1 with TRBJ1-1, with D possibly being TRBD1 (6 bases). The CDR3 length is 18 residues. Trimming cost V 1 base and J 0 bases, with 19 bases left between them. CDR1 and CDR2 (germline): SGHRS, YFSETQ. The CDR3 nucleotides are TGCGCCAGCAGCTTGTCACGTGTTCTGGGGACAATGAACACTGAAGCTTTCTTT. Protein product: CASSLSRVLGTMNTEAFF.

V is TRBV7-6 and J is TRBJ2-5; 7 nucleotides match TRBD2. The CDR3 has 15 residues. V shed 1 base and J 5 bases; nucleotides not matched to a gene: 7. The germline V gene has CDR1 SGHVS and CDR2 FNYEAQ. The CDR3 DNA is TGTGCCAGCAGCTTAGGGGCGGGAGAGGGGGAGACCCAGTACTTC. This encodes CASSLGAGEGETQYF.